One T cell receptor (beta chain) is described in this entry. Its antigen is not yet known. Qualities for individual bases were not recorded, and no much larger clone is one base off. The library was prepared using 5' RACE. Sequencing used an Illumina HiSeq 2500. A second PCR of roughly 7 to 11 cycles was performed with a sample-barcoded 5' primer and a J-beta primer mix. A template-switch 5' adaptor carrying 12 random nucleotides introduced a unique molecular identifier onto each TCR beta cDNA molecule. Each sample yielded at least 2.5 million CDR3-containing paired-end reads. All of the RNA was converted into first-strand cDNA using the Mint cDNA synthesis kit, with a TRBC-specific oligonucleotide serving as the primer. All cDNA was treated with uracil-DNA glycosylase and then went through a first 18-cycle PCR with the universal primers M1SS and BC2_uni_R. In the original analysis: Normalization of each sample was performed by random selection of 1 million high-quality reads, each carrying a distinct molecular identifier. Instead of being binned into consensus sequences, reads that shared molecular identifiers were thrown out. MiTCR, with a Q25 quality threshold and the strictest error-elimination algorithm, was used for CDR3 identification, clonotype clustering and error correction. A nonparametric unseen species model with Euler transformation was used to estimate lower-bound total TCR beta diversity. The public reads were run again by TCRdb, first through fastp at Q25 and then through MiXCR, and only productive beta chains were kept. Rows are combined by CDR3 protein, so each entry shows the most common genes and DNA. The V and J calls here are based on TCRdb, not the publication. The sample table records approximately 830,000 distinct CDR3 sequences; approximately 67% of these occur just once. The leading ten clones occupy 25% to 35% of the sample.

The donors were 40 or so Caucasian individuals from Russia, aged roughly 6 to 100 years, who were systemically healthy. Each donor gave 8 to 10 milliliters of peripheral blood, collected into EDTA-treated Vacutainer tubes. Ficoll-Paque density-gradient centrifugation was used to isolate PBMCs, with at least 7 million per sample. Total RNA was extracted from PBMCs with Trizol reagent, with at least 6 micrograms obtained per sample. The percentages of naive CD45RAhigh/CD27high T cells were determined by flow cytometry on a PBMC aliquot from every donor. V is clipped by 7 bases and J by 4 bases, and the sequence between their germline boundaries is 14 bases long. The germline V gene yields MGHDK for CDR1 and SYGVNS for CDR2. Including cysteine and phenylalanine, the CDR3 has 14 amino acids. Only the CDR3 DNA is retained, 42 bases long and in frame from the first base. The entry originates in a study of blood T cells in healthy people across ages (dated by TCRdb to between 2014 and 2017). Background on the whole study: In model experiments, template switching captured roughly one uniquely barcoded TCR beta cDNA molecule for every two T cells. For two donors (one aged 18 to 30 and one aged 80 or older), the study analyzed two additional independent replicas of 1 million unique cDNA reads from the same blood draw. Donors of different ages were randomly distributed across sequencing lanes to avoid experimental bias. To track age-related changes in TCR beta repertoire diversity, the study relied on deep sequencing normalized with unique cDNA molecular identifiers. Four age groups were formed from the donors: young (average 16 years), middle-aged (just under 40), aged (62) and long-lived (about 80).

The paper as a whole reports these results and caveats: Estimates of total diversity based on one million sequenced T cells were regarded as lower bounds and as underestimates. The CMV infection status of donors was not known, potentially confounding age-related changes in expanded clonotypes. A strong correlation was found between observed TCR beta diversity and the percentage of naive T cells measured by flow cytometry. As age increased, observed TCR beta diversity per million T cells dropped in a roughly linear way, and a significant reduction was already evident by age 40. Since profiling was done on bulk unsorted PBMCs, naive and antigen-experienced compartments could not be conclusively compared. Compared with the aged group, the long-lived group had more naive CD4+ T cells, fewer expanded clones and increased TCR diversity, a pattern suggesting age selection.

The TCR comes from a man aged 30-40 years in good health. The rearranged segments are TRBV25-1 and TRBJ2-1; the D gene cannot be named for sure. The source material was blood. The CDR3 region reads CASTLKEDYNEQFF. At the DNA level, the sequence is TGTGCCAGCACCCTAAAAGAAGATTACAATGAGCAGTTCTTC.